These T cell receptor beta chains were read from a single sample in a study of cytomegalovirus exposure and HLA in healthy donors. Sequenced by immunoSEQ multiplex PCR; TCRdb stores in-frame clones only, minus some. The profile shows about 110,000 clones, approximately 83% of them singletons. The material sequenced was PBMCs. These receptors all stem from a man aged 40-49 years in good health and CMV-seronegative. CDR3s leave out the opening cysteine and the closing phenylalanine or tryptophan. Each record gives: V gene, J gene, CDR3 protein.

v_call: TRBV5-1; j_call: TRBJ2-1; cdr3_aa: ASSLNTGFEQF
v_call: TRBV7-6; j_call: TRBJ2-3; cdr3_aa: ASSALAGGLGDTQY
v_call: TRBV5-1; j_call: TRBJ2-1; cdr3_aa: ASSLGREINEQF
v_call: TRBV5-1; j_call: TRBJ2-5; cdr3_aa: ASSPNGQGVETQY
v_call: TRBV5-4; j_call: TRBJ1-3; cdr3_aa: ASSLTGVAGNTIY
v_call: TRBV29-1; j_call: TRBJ1-1; cdr3_aa: SVSRGKTTEAF
v_call: TRBV10-3; j_call: TRBJ1-4; cdr3_aa: AISESRRGNEKLF
v_call: TRBV28; j_call: TRBJ1-6; cdr3_aa: ASSFTQGATLH
v_call: TRBV30; j_call: TRBJ1-1; cdr3_aa: AWSSRNTEAF
v_call: TRBV5-1; j_call: TRBJ1-6; cdr3_aa: ASSERASYNSPLH
v_call: TRBV29-1; j_call: TRBJ1-5; cdr3_aa: SVVTGIDNQPQH
v_call: TRBV25-1; j_call: TRBJ1-2; cdr3_aa: ASADRDGYT
v_call: TRBV19; j_call: TRBJ2-1; cdr3_aa: ASSIGGPTYNEQF
v_call: TRBV9; j_call: TRBJ1-6; cdr3_aa: ASSLSPTGNSPLH
v_call: TRBV7-8; j_call: TRBJ1-2; cdr3_aa: ASSLASGGASYGYT
v_call: TRBV6-4; j_call: TRBJ2-2; cdr3_aa: ASSDGGAGVTGELF
v_call: TRBV6-5; j_call: TRBJ1-4; cdr3_aa: ASSYSGTGNEKLF
v_call: TRBV5-6; j_call: TRBJ2-7; cdr3_aa: ATVKQGMLRRQY
v_call: TRBV5-1; j_call: TRBJ2-5; cdr3_aa: ASSGRGGSETQY
v_call: TRBV2; j_call: TRBJ1-6; cdr3_aa: ASSVVGQGIFSPLH
v_call: TRBV21-1; j_call: TRBJ1-2; cdr3_aa: ASSKGGDRSIYGYT
v_call: TRBV7-2; j_call: TRBJ1-1; cdr3_aa: ASSLAHGALEAF
v_call: TRBV5-8; j_call: TRBJ1-1; cdr3_aa: ASSPEEGANTEAF
v_call: TRBV4-1; j_call: TRBJ2-7; cdr3_aa: ASSQDGTGYEQY
v_call: TRBV2; j_call: TRBJ1-5; cdr3_aa: ASSRQGVVQPQH
v_call: TRBV7-8; j_call: TRBJ1-2; cdr3_aa: ASSPRVLTDGYT
v_call: TRBV2; j_call: TRBJ1-2; cdr3_aa: ASRVDTRLNT
v_call: TRBV7-2; j_call: TRBJ1-2; cdr3_aa: ASSLGQSYGYT
v_call: TRBV15; j_call: TRBJ1-2; cdr3_aa: ATSRVPGIINYGYT
v_call: TRBV5-1; j_call: TRBJ2-2; cdr3_aa: ASSSEGQSTGELF
v_call: TRBV6-5; j_call: TRBJ2-5; cdr3_aa: ASKGGETQY
v_call: TRBV6-6; j_call: TRBJ1-5; cdr3_aa: ASSYARQVSNQPQH
v_call: TRBV5-1; j_call: TRBJ2-1; cdr3_aa: ASSLAEGGAANEQF
v_call: TRBV28; j_call: TRBJ1-5; cdr3_aa: ASRDRADQPQH
v_call: TRBV7-9; j_call: TRBJ2-7; cdr3_aa: ASSLAGREQY
v_call: TRBV7-9; j_call: TRBJ1-4; cdr3_aa: ASSLRANNEKLF
v_call: TRBV14; j_call: TRBJ2-7; cdr3_aa: ASSQDLSPGYSYEQY
v_call: TRBV7-9; j_call: TRBJ1-2; cdr3_aa: ASSPTGQGRGNYGYT
v_call: TRBV5-4; j_call: TRBJ1-6; cdr3_aa: ASSFFRRDSPLH
v_call: TRBV29-1; j_call: TRBJ2-1; cdr3_aa: SVESSGGTSSYNEQF